A single sample gave rise to the 21 T cell receptor beta chains below, sequenced in a study of Ad26.COV2.S vaccination and SARS-CoV-2 variants. Data came from immunoSEQ multiplex PCR; TCRdb stores just in-frame clones and leaves some out. The repertoire holds more than 300,000 clones, around 83% seen once, with more than 1.5% in the top ten. Treatment specified: 19 received Ad26.COV2.S at low or high dose, single or two shots; about 5 received placebo; per-sample allocation not given. The samples date from day 63 after the first vaccine or placebo injection. The input for sequencing was peripheral blood, taken in a trial of Ad26.COV2.S vaccine versus placebo. The receptor source for this set is a person between 18 and 60 years old who received the Ad26.COV2.S COVID-19 vaccine or a placebo.

The chain joins TRBV7-2 to TRBJ2-5; 9 positions agree with TRBD2. CDR1 and CDR2 from the germline V gene are SGHTA and FQGNSA. Germline trimming cut 4 bases from V and 10 bases from J; bases unmatched to any gene: 1. The length of the CDR3 is 11 residues. This CDR3 is CASSSSGNQYF. CDR3 DNA: TGTGCCAGCAGCTCTAGCGGGAACCAGTACTTC.

The table lists this clone with a few counts. The rearrangement links TRBV19 to TRBJ1-2; D perhaps matches TRBD1 (6 bases). V lost 2 bases, J lost 3 bases, and 25 bases lay in between. The CDR3 is made up of 19 amino acids. Germline CDR1 LNHDA, CDR2 SQIVND (reference sequence). CDR3 in amino acids: CASSITPGHGGRPDYGYTF. CDR3 nucleotide sequence: TGTGCCAGTAGTATAACCCCGGGACACGGAGGACGACCCGACTATGGCTACACCTTC.

The V call is TRBV5-6, the J call TRBJ2-1, with D unresolved. The CDR3 contains 16 residues. Germline lookup yields CDR1 SGHDT and CDR2 YYEEEE. V gave up 1 base and J gave up 5 bases, with 16 bases separating them. The CDR3 protein is CASSLSFLGAHNEQFF. In DNA form, the CDR3 reads TGTGCCAGCAGCTTGAGCTTCCTCGGAGCACACAATGAGCAGTTCTTC. The complete variable domain, with remaining parts taken from reference TRBV5-6 and TRBJ2-1, reads DAGVTQSPTHLIKTRGQQVTLRCSPKSGHDTVSWYQQALGQGPQFIFQYYEEEERQRGNFPDRFSGHQFPNYSSELNVNALLLGDSALYLCASSLSFLGAHNEQFFGPGTRLTVL.

The genes are TRBV7-2 and TRBJ1-2; D call uncertain. The CDR3 consists of 13 residues. Between the trimmed V and J ends, which lost 1 base and 4 bases, there was a span of 7 bases. Germline V CDR1 and CDR2: SGHTA, FQGNSA. In nucleotides, the CDR3 is TGTGCCAGCAGCTTAGTCGCAGGCTATGGCTACACCTTC. Protein sequence: CASSLVAGYGYTF.

This clone was observed a few times. V gene TRBV19 combines with J gene TRBJ1-3; D is ambiguous. Germline CDR1 LNHDA, CDR2 SQIVND (reference sequence). V gave up 11 bases and J gave up 1 base, with 21 bases separating them. The CDR3 contains 16 residues. DNA for the CDR3: TGTGCCGCTCAGCGAAAGGTGAATGAGTCTGGAAACACCATATATTTT. Translation: CAAQRKVNESGNTIYF.

The chain uses TRBV7-3 and TRBJ2-1; 7 nucleotides match TRBD1. J lost 10 bases, V lost 4 bases, and 10 bases had no gene match. Germline lookup yields CDR1 SGHTA and CDR2 FQGTGA. This CDR3 region has 14 residues. The CDR3 region is CASSSGTAQSEQFF. In DNA form, the CDR3 reads TGTGCCAGCAGCTCCGGGACAGCACAATCGGAGCAGTTCTTC. Drawing the rest from reference TRBV7-3 and TRBJ2-1, the complete variable domain is GAGVSQTPSNKVTEKGKYVELRCDPISGHTALYWYRQSLGQGPEFLIYFQGTGAADDSGLPNDRFFAVRPEGSVSTLKIQRTERGDSAVYLCASSSGTAQSEQFFGPGTRLTVL.

The rearrangement uses TRBV6-2 or TRBV6-3 and TRBJ1-2; no clear D. V lost 6 bases to trimming and J lost 1 base, with 12 bases between them. The length of the CDR3 is 14 residues. CDR1 MNHEY and CDR2 SVGEGT come from the germline V gene. CDR3 nucleotides: TGTGCCAGCAGCCCCCTTTGGAGTAACTATGGCTACACCTTC. As protein: CASSPLWSNYGYTF.

The rearrangement uses TRBV4-1 and TRBJ2-1; TRBD2 aligns across 7 bases. The germline gives CDR1 MGHRA, CDR2 YSYEKL. The trim removed 6 bases at V and 0 bases at J, leaving 11 bases unmatched. The CDR3 contains 17 residues. The CDR3 nucleotides are TGCGCCAGCAGACATAAGCCGGGACTAAGCTCCTACAATGAGCAGTTCTTC. Its translation is CASRHKPGLSSYNEQFF.

The V gene is TRBV18, the J gene TRBJ2-3, with 7 bases aligning to TRBD1. The junction had 4 bases not matched to a gene; V was cut back by 3 bases and J by 4 bases. This CDR3 spans 14 amino acids. CDR1 KGHSH and CDR2 LQKENI come from the germline V gene. CDR3 amino acids: CASSPDRSSDTQYF. The CDR3, as DNA: TGTGCCAGCTCACCGGACAGGTCCTCAGATACGCAGTATTTT. The complete variable domain, with remaining parts taken from reference TRBV18 and TRBJ2-3, reads NAGVMQNPRHLVRRRGQEARLRCSPMKGHSHVYWYRQLPEEGLKFMVYLQKENIIDESGMPKERFSAEFPKEGPSILRIQQVVRGDSAAYFCASSPDRSSDTQYFGPGTRLTVL.

The rearrangement joins TRBV30 to TRBJ2-7; 8 bases are a match to TRBD2. Germline CDR1 reads GTSNPN; CDR2 reads SVGIG (reference sequence). The V segment lost 3 bases and the J segment 3 bases; nucleotides outside the gene matches: 7. This CDR3 is 14 amino acids long. CDR3 loop: CAWRVAGPNYEQYF. The CDR3 nucleotides read TGTGCCTGGAGGGTAGCGGGGCCCAACTACGAGCAGTACTTC. Combining the CDR3 with reference TRBV30 and TRBJ2-7 gives the whole variable domain SQTIHQWPATLVQPVGSPLSLECTVEGTSNPNLYWYRQAAGRGLQLLFYSVGIGQISSEVPQNLSASRPQDRQFILSSKKLLLSDSGFYLCAWRVAGPNYEQYFGPGTRLTVT.

The genes are TRBV21-1 and TRBJ2-2. TRBV21-1 is termed a pseudogene. The CDR3 extends over 15 amino acids. The DNA of the CDR3 is TGTGCCAGCAGTACTAGGACAAGAAGAACCGGGGAGCTGTTTTTT. Its protein is CASSTRTRRTGELFF.

The chain's CDR3 is CASGDKVGELFF. The DNA for the CDR3 is TGCGCCAGCGGAGACAAGGTCGGGGAGCTGTTTTTT. The chain employs TRBV10-1 and TRBJ2-2; no definite D call. V was shortened by 8 bases and J by 7 bases, with 11 bases between the two germline ends. Germline CDR1 WNHNN, CDR2 SYGVQD (reference sequence). There are 12 residues in the CDR3.

The V call is TRBV5-4, the J call TRBJ2-3; D perhaps matches TRBD1 (6 bases). The germline CDR1 and CDR2 sequences are SGHNT and YYREEE (reference sequence). V lost 4 bases, J lost 2 bases, and 17 bases lay in between. The CDR3 is 16 residues long. CDR3 protein: CASSLYRVRATDTQYF. In DNA form, the CDR3 reads TGTGCCAGCAGCCTATACAGGGTACGAGCCACAGATACGCAGTATTTT.

The J gene is TRBJ1-1, the V gene TRBV19; TRBD1 might be the D (5 bases). The V end lost 6 bases, the J end lost 4 bases, and 15 bases lay between the germline ends. Per germline, CDR1 LNHDA and CDR2 SQIVND (reference sequence). The CDR3 consists of 14 residues. The CDR3 spells CASREQGRTTEAFF. The CDR3 DNA follows: TGTGCCAGTAGGGAGCAGGGAAGAACCACTGAAGCTTTCTTT.

To note about this clone: At the DNA level, this CDR3 is encoded by other sequences in the same sample as well. This chain connects TRBV6-2 or TRBV6-3 to TRBJ1-6, with D maybe TRBD1 (6 bases). The CDR3 length is 12 residues. Germline-derived CDR1 and CDR2 are MNHEY and SVGEGT. V was clipped by 5 bases and J by 8 bases, with 7 bases between them. The CDR3 protein is CASSRGDSPLHF. The CDR3 DNA is TGTGCCAGCAGTAGGGGGGATTCACCCCTCCACTTT.

In nucleotides, the CDR3 is TGTGCCAGCAGCTCATTCGGGACAGGGAACCAAAACAATGAGCAGTTCTTC. Translating it yields CASSSFGTGNQNNEQFF. The chain employs TRBV5-6 and TRBJ2-1; 9 nucleotides align to TRBD1. With V trimmed by 3 bases and J by 5 bases, 12 bases remained unmatched. CDR1 is SGHDT, CDR2 YYEEEE, per germline. The CDR3 extends over 17 amino acids.

CDR3 sequence (DNA): TGTGCCAGCAGCTTAGTGCTAGCGGGGGTTACCGGGGAGCTGTTTTTT. Its translation is CASSLVLAGVTGELFF. The chain joins TRBV7-6 to TRBJ2-2; 10 positions agree with TRBD2. In germline, CDR1 is SGHVS, CDR2 FNYEAQ. The CDR3 has 16 residues. Trimming removed 1 base from V and 5 bases from J; junction bases left unmatched: 4.

The genes are TRBV7-2 and TRBJ2-3, with 14 bases identical to TRBD2. The CDR3 has 18 residues. Germline assignment: CDR1 SGHTA and CDR2 FQGNSA. V was pared by 4 bases and J by 0 bases, with 6 bases of the junction left unmatched. The CDR3 reads CASSSTSGGAGSTDTQYF. As DNA, the CDR3 is TGTGCCAGCAGCTCGACTAGCGGGGGGGCAGGGAGCACAGATACGCAGTATTTT.

The chain combines TRBV7-9 with TRBJ1-2; D call uncertain. Between the trimmed V and J ends, which lost 5 bases and 5 bases, there was a span of 18 bases. The CDR3 consists of 15 residues. From germline, CDR1 is SEHNR and CDR2 FQNEAQ (reference sequence). The CDR3 here is CASSPLMDILYGYTF. DNA of the CDR3: TGTGCCAGCAGCCCCCTGATGGATATACTTTATGGCTACACCTTC.

This chain links TRBV5-1 with TRBJ2-1; no reliable D call. Looked up from germline, CDR1 is SGHRS and CDR2 is YFSETQ. V lost 0 bases, J lost 13 bases, and 8 bases lay in between. This CDR3 spans 11 amino acids. The CDR3: CASSLGTAQFF. Written as DNA, the CDR3 is TGCGCCAGCAGCTTGGGGACCGCCCAGTTCTTC.

This chain joins TRBV7-8 and TRBJ1-2, with D perhaps matching TRBD1 (6 bases). Germline V CDR1 and CDR2: SGHVS, FQNEAQ. Trimming left V 4 bases short and J 0 bases short, with 9 bases between. This CDR3 spans 14 amino acids. Here the CDR3 reads CASSSGHSNYGYTF. CDR3 DNA: TGTGCCAGCAGCTCGGGACATTCTAACTATGGCTACACCTTC.